Reported below is one T cell receptor beta chain. Its target is unknown. These data are taken from a study of shared clonotypes between healthy human individuals. The assay was immunoSEQ multiplex PCR, and TCRdb's table has in-frame clones only and misses some. The sample shows roughly 2.2 million clones, approximately 95% of them seen only once. This CDR3 spans 15 amino acids. V was trimmed by 0 bases and J by 2 bases, leaving 8 bases between them. Germline V gene data show CDR1 as SGDLS and CDR2 as YYNGEE. Study findings and constraints: Among donors, sharing of clonotypes was expected to be affected by sequencing depth.

The sequence came from a man younger than 30 in good health. Some clones in this sample may be carry-over from other donors' samples. This chain uses TRBV9 with TRBJ2-2; no clear D gene. The sample consisted of naive CD4+ T cells from PBMCs. Subset meaning: CD45RA+ positively selected. The CDR3 protein is CASSVATANTGELFF. For the CDR3, the DNA is TGTGCCAGCAGCGTAGCTACGGCTAACACCGGGGAGCTGTTTTTT.